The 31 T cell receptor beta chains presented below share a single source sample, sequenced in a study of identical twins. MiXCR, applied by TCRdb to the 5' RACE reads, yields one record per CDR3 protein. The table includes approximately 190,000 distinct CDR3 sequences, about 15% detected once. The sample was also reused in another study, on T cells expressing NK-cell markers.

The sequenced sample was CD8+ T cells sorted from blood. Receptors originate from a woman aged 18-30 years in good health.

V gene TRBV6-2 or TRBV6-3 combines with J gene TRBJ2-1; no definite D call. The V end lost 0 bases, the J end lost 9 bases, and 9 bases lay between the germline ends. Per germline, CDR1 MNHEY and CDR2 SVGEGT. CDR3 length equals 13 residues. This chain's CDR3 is CASSYSGVSEQFF. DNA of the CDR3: TGTGCCAGCAGTTACTCTGGGGTGAGTGAGCAGTTCTTC.

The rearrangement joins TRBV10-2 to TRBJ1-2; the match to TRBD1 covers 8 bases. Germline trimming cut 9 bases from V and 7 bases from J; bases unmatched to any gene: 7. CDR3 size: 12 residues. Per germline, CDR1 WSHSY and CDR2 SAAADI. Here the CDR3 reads CASRDRGFGYTF. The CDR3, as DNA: TGCGCCAGTAGAGACAGGGGCTTTGGCTACACCTTC.

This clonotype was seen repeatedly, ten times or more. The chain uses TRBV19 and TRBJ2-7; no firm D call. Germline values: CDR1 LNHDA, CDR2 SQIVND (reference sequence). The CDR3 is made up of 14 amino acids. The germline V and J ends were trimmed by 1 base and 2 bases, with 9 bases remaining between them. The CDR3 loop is CASSIGVSAYEQYF. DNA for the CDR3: TGTGCCAGTAGTATAGGGGTCAGCGCCTACGAGCAGTACTTC.

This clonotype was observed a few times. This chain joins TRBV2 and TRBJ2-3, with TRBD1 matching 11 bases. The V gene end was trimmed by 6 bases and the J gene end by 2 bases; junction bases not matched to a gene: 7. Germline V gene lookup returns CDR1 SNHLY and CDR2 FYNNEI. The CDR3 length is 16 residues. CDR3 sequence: CASSPGTGGDTDTQYF. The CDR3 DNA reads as TGTGCCAGCAGCCCCGGGACAGGGGGGGACACAGATACGCAGTATTTT.

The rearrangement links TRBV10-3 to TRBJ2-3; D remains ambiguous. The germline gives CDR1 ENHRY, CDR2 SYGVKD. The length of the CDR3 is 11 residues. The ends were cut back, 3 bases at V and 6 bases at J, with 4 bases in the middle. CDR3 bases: TGTGCCATCAGTGACCCCGATACGCAGTATTTT. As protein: CAISDPDTQYF.

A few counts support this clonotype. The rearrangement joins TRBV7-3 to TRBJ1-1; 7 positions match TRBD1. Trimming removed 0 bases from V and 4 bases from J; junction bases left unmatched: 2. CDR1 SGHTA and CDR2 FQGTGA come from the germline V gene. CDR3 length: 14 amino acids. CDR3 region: CASSLTPGGTEAFF. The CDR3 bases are TGTGCCAGCAGCTTAACGCCAGGGGGCACTGAAGCTTTCTTT.

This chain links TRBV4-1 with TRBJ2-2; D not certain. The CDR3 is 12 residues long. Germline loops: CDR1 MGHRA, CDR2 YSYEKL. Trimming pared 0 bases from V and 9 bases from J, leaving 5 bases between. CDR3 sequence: CASSQDRRELFF. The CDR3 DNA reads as TGCGCCAGCAGCCAAGATAGGAGGGAGCTGTTTTTT.

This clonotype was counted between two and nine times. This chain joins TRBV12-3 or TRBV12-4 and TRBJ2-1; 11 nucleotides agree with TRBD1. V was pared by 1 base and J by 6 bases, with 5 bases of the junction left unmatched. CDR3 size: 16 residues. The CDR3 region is CASSLGPGTGGNEQFF. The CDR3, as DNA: TGTGCCAGCAGTTTAGGACCCGGGACAGGGGGCAATGAGCAGTTCTTC.

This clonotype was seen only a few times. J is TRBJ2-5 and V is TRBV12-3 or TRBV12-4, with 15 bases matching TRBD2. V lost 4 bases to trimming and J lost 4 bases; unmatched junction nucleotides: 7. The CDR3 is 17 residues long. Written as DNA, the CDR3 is TGTGCCAGCAGTTCCGGACTAGCGGGGGGGCCGCGAGAGACCCAGTACTTC. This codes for CASSSGLAGGPRETQYF.

The CDR3 nucleotides are TGCGCCAGCAGCTTCGATTACGGGACAGGGTTGTTCGAGCAGTACTTC. Residues: CASSFDYGTGLFEQYF. The J gene is TRBJ2-7, the V gene TRBV5-1, with 9 bases matching TRBD1. The CDR3 extends over 16 amino acids. Looked up from germline, CDR1 is SGHRS and CDR2 is YFSETQ. Trimming cost V 2 bases and J 6 bases; bases outside gene matches: 12.

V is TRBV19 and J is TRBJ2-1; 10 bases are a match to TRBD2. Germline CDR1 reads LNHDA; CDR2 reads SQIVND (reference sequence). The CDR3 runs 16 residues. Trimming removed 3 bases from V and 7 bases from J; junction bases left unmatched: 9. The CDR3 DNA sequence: TGTGCCAGTAGTATCTGGGCTAGCGGGAGTAGAAATGAGCAGTTCTTC. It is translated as CASSIWASGSRNEQFF.

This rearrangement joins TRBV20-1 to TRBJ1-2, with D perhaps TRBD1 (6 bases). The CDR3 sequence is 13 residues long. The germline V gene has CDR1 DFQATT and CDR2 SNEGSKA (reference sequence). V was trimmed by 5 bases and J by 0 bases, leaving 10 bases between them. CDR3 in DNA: TGCAGTGCTCCGACAGGAGCTAACTATGGCTACACCTTC. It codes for CSAPTGANYGYTF.

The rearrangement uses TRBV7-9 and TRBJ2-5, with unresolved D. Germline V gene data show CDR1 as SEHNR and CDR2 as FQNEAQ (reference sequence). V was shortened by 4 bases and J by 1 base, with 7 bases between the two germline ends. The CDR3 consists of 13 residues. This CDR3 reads CASSSNSQETQYF. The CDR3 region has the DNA TGTGCCAGCAGCTCCAACAGCCAAGAGACCCAGTACTTC.

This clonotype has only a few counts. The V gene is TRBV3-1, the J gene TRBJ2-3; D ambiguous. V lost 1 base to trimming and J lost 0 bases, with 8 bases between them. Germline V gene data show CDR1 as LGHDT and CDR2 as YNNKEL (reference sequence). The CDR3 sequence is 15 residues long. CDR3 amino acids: CASSQVVASTDTQYF. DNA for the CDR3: TGTGCCAGCAGCCAAGTGGTAGCAAGCACAGATACGCAGTATTTT.

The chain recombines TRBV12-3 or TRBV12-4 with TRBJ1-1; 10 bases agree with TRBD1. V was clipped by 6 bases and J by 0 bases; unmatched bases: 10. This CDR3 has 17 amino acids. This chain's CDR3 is CASRTGGWVNLNTEAFF. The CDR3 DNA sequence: TGTGCCAGCAGGACAGGGGGCTGGGTAAACTTGAACACTGAAGCTTTCTTT.

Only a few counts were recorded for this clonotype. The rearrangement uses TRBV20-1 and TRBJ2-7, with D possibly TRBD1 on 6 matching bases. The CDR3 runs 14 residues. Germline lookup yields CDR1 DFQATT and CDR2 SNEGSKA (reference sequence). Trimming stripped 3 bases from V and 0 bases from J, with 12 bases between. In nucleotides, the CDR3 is TGCAGTGCTAGTATATGGGGGCTCTCCTACGAGCAGTACTTC. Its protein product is CSASIWGLSYEQYF.

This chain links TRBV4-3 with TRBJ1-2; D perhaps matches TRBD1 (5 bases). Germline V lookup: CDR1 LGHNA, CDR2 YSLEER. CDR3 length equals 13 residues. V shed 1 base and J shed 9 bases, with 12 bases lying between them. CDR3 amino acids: CASSQGGDARYTF. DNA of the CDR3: TGCGCCAGCAGCCAAGGTGGGGACGCGCGCTACACCTTC.

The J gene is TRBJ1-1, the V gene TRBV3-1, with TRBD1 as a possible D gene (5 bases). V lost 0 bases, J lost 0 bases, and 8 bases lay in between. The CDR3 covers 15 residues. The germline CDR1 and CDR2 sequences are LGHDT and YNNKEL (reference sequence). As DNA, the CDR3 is TGTGCCAGCAGCCAAGATCCAGGGTTGAACACTGAAGCTTTCTTT. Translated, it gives CASSQDPGLNTEAFF.

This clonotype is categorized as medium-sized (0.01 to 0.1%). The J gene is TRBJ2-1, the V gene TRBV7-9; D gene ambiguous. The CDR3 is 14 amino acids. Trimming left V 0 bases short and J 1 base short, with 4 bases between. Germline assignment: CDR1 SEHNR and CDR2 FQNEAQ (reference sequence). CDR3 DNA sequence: TGTGCCAGCAGCTTAGCCGGTTCCTACAATGAGCAGTTCTTC. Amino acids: CASSLAGSYNEQFF.

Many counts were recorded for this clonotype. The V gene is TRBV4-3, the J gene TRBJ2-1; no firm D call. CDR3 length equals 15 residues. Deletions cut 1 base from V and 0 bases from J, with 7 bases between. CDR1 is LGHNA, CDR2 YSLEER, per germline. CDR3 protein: CASSQAPGSYNEQFF. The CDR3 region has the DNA TGCGCCAGCAGCCAAGCCCCGGGCTCCTACAATGAGCAGTTCTTC.

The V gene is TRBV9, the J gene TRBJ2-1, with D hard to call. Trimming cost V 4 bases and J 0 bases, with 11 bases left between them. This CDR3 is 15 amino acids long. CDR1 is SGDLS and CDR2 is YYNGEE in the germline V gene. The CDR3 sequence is CASSSRKSSYNEQFF. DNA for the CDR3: TGTGCCAGCAGCAGTAGAAAGAGCTCCTACAATGAGCAGTTCTTC.

The chain's CDR3 is CASSLDGRAFF. The CDR3 DNA sequence: TGCGCCAGCAGCTTGGATGGCAGAGCTTTCTTT. The chain joins TRBV5-1 to TRBJ1-1; no definite D call. V dropped 0 bases and J dropped 10 bases, with 7 bases sitting between them. CDR3 length: 11 residues. CDR1 SGHRS and CDR2 YFSETQ come from the germline V gene.

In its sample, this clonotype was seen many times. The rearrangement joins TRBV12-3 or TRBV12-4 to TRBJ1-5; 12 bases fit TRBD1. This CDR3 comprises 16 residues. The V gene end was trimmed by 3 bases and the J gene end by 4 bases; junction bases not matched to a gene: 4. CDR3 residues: CASSLGQGAANQPQHF. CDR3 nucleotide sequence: TGTGCCAGCAGTTTGGGACAGGGGGCAGCAAATCAGCCCCAGCATTTT.

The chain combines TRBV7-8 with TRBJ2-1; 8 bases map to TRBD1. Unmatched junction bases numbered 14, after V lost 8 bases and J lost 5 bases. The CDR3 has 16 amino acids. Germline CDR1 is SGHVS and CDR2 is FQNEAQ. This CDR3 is CASLPPSRGQDNEQFF. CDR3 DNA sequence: TGTGCCAGCCTACCCCCCTCCAGGGGGCAAGACAATGAGCAGTTCTTC.

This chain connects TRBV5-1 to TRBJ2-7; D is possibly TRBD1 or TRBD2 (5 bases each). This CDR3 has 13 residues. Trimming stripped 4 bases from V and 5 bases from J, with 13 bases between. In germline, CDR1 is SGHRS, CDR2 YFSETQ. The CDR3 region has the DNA TGCGCCAGCAGCGCGGTGGGACCGAACGAGCAGTACTTC. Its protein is CASSAVGPNEQYF. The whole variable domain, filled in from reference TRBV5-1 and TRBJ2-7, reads KAGVTQTPRYLIKTRGQQVTLSCSPISGHRSVSWYQQTPGQGLQFLFEYFSETQRNKGNFPGRFSGRQFSNSRSEMNVSTLELGDSALYLCASSAVGPNEQYFGPGTRLTVT.

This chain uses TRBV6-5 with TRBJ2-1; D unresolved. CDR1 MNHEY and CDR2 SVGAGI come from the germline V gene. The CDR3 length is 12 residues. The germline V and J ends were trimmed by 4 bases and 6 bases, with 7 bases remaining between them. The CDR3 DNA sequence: TGTGCCAGCAGTTCCCCTCCCAATGAGCAGTTCTTC. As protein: CASSSPPNEQFF.

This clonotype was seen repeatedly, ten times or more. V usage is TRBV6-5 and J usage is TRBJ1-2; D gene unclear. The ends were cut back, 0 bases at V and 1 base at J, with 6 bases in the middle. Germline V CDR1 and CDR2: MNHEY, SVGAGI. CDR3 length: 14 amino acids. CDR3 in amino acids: CASSYSIINYGYTF. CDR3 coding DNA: TGTGCCAGCAGTTACTCAATAATTAACTATGGCTACACCTTC.

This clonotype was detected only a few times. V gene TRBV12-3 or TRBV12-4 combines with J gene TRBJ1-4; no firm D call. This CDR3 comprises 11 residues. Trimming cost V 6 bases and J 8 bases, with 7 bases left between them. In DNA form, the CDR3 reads TGTGCCAGCAGCATGAAAGAAAAACTGTTTTTT. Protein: CASSMKEKLFF.

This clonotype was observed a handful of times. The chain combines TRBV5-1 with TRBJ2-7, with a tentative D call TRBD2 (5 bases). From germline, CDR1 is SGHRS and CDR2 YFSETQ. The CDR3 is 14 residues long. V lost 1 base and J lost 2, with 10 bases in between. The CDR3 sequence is CASSLTGKTYEQYF. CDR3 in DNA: TGCGCCAGCAGCTTGACGGGGAAGACCTACGAGCAGTACTTC.

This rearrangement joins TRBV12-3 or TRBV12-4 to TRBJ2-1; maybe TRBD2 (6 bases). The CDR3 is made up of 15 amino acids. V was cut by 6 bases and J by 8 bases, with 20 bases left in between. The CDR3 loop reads CASSVQALAGYEQFF. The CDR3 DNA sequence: TGTGCCAGCAGCGTTCAGGCACTAGCCGGCTATGAGCAGTTCTTC.

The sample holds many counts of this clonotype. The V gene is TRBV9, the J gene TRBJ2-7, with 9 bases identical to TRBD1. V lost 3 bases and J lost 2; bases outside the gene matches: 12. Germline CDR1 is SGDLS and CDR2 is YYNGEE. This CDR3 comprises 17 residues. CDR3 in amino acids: CASSEGTGRGLTYEQYF. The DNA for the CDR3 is TGTGCCAGCAGCGAGGGGACAGGGAGAGGGCTCACCTACGAGCAGTACTTC.